A selection of T cell receptor beta chains follows, all from one sample in a study of T cell repertoires in cytomegalovirus infection. TCRdb re-derived calls from the reads in MiXCR, one entry per CDR3 protein. The table has around 710,000 distinct CDR3 sequences, under 35% seen once. Their antigen targets remain unknown. The material sequenced was cultured CD8+ T cells from PBMCs, taken from culture after CMV antigen stimulation. Receptors were obtained from a human donor in good health (CMV status not recorded). Some clones in this sample may be carry-over from other donors' samples. Each CDR3 is given with its conserved first and last residue. Each record gives: J gene, D gene, V gene, clone size, CDR3 protein, CDR3 DNA. The D gene is left open where the match is weak. The size entry is marked missing in some rows and otherwise reads once, few, many or a size class.

J gene: TRBJ1-5
D gene: -
V gene: TRBV2
clone size: -
CDR3 protein: CASSVSGAQSQPQHF
CDR3 DNA: TGTGCCAGCAGTGTTTCCGGGGCGCAGAGTCAGCCCCAGCATTTT

J gene: TRBJ2-5
D gene: -
V gene: TRBV12-3/TRBV12-4
clone size: many
CDR3 protein: CASGGGQETQYF
CDR3 DNA: TGTGCCAGCGGTGGGGGTCAAGAGACCCAGTACTTC

J gene: TRBJ1-1
D gene: TRBD1
V gene: TRBV5-1
clone size: -
CDR3 protein: CASTPDRGEAFF
CDR3 DNA: TGCGCCAGCACCCCTGACAGGGGTGAAGCTTTCTTT

J gene: TRBJ2-3
D gene: -
V gene: TRBV29-1
clone size: -
CDR3 protein: CSVESILTDTQYF
CDR3 DNA: TGCAGCGTTGAAAGCATACTCACAGATACGCAGTATTTT

J gene: TRBJ1-2
D gene: -
V gene: TRBV7-2
clone size: many
CDR3 protein: CASSLGERETFYGYTF
CDR3 DNA: TGTGCCAGCAGCTTAGGGGAGAGGGAGACGTTCTATGGCTACACCTTC

J gene: TRBJ2-3
D gene: TRBD2
V gene: TRBV7-2
clone size: -
CDR3 protein: CASSLRPSGGEDTQYF
CDR3 DNA: TGTGCCAGCAGCTTACGGCCTAGCGGGGGGGAAGATACGCAGTATTTT

J gene: TRBJ2-7
D gene: -
V gene: TRBV10-3
clone size: once
CDR3 protein: CAIRINKEYEQYF
CDR3 DNA: TGTGCCATCAGGATAAACAAGGAATACGAGCAGTACTTC

J gene: TRBJ1-1
D gene: TRBD1
V gene: TRBV9
clone size: -
CDR3 protein: CASSVGTGPKGTEAFF
CDR3 DNA: TGTGCCAGCAGCGTAGGGACAGGGCCTAAGGGCACTGAAGCTTTCTTT

J gene: TRBJ2-7
D gene: TRBD1
V gene: TRBV19
clone size: few
CDR3 protein: CASSIAPGQGNEQYF
CDR3 DNA: TGTGCCAGTAGTATAGCCCCGGGACAGGGGAACGAGCAGTACTTC

J gene: TRBJ1-5
D gene: TRBD1
V gene: TRBV27
clone size: few
CDR3 protein: CASRSTGTGHESSNQPQHF
CDR3 DNA: TGTGCCAGCAGATCTACCGGGACAGGGCACGAATCTAGCAATCAGCCCCAGCATTTT

J gene: TRBJ2-2
D gene: TRBD1
V gene: TRBV18
clone size: few
CDR3 protein: CASSPLAPGQGATGELFF
CDR3 DNA: TGTGCCAGCTCACCACTAGCCCCGGGACAGGGGGCCACCGGGGAGCTGTTTTTT

J gene: TRBJ1-2
D gene: -
V gene: TRBV18
clone size: few
CDR3 protein: CASSPVGEGYGYTF
CDR3 DNA: TGTGCCAGCTCACCAGTGGGGGAAGGTTATGGCTACACCTTC

J gene: TRBJ1-1
D gene: TRBD1
V gene: TRBV7-9
clone size: many
CDR3 protein: CASSKTGAAFF
CDR3 DNA: TGTGCCAGCAGCAAGACAGGGGCCGCTTTCTTT

J gene: TRBJ2-2
D gene: -
V gene: TRBV11-1
clone size: -
CDR3 protein: CASSLKNAGRTGELFF
CDR3 DNA: TGTGCCAGCAGCTTAAAGAATGCAGGGAGGACCGGGGAGCTGTTTTTT

J gene: TRBJ1-3
D gene: -
V gene: TRBV4-2
clone size: -
CDR3 protein: CASSQEGGNTIYF
CDR3 DNA: TGTGCCAGCAGCCAAGAAGGAGGAAACACCATATATTTT

J gene: TRBJ2-7
D gene: TRBD2
V gene: TRBV2
clone size: -
CDR3 protein: CASSGLAITYEQYF
CDR3 DNA: TGTGCCAGCAGCGGACTAGCAATCACCTACGAGCAGTACTTC

J gene: TRBJ1-5
D gene: -
V gene: TRBV7-9
clone size: many
CDR3 protein: CASSLSGANQPQHF
CDR3 DNA: TGTGCCAGCAGCTTATCAGGAGCTAATCAGCCCCAGCATTTT

J gene: TRBJ1-5
D gene: -
V gene: TRBV7-2
clone size: many
CDR3 protein: CASSPGAGAHQPQHF
CDR3 DNA: TGTGCCAGCAGCCCGGGAGCAGGGGCTCATCAGCCCCAGCATTTT

J gene: TRBJ1-2
D gene: -
V gene: TRBV18
clone size: -
CDR3 protein: CASSPPILNYGYTF
CDR3 DNA: TGTGCCAGCTCACCACCGATATTGAACTATGGCTACACCTTC

J gene: TRBJ1-2
D gene: -
V gene: TRBV12-3/TRBV12-4
clone size: -
CDR3 protein: CASSVPTKAGYTF
CDR3 DNA: TGTGCCAGCAGTGTGCCAACAAAGGCCGGCTACACCTTC

J gene: TRBJ1-4
D gene: -
V gene: TRBV4-2
clone size: -
CDR3 protein: CASSQEIGQFNEKLFF
CDR3 DNA: TGTGCCAGCAGCCAAGAGATCGGACAGTTTAATGAAAAACTGTTTTTT

J gene: TRBJ2-1
D gene: -
V gene: TRBV7-9
clone size: -
CDR3 protein: CASSLALAVDEQFF
CDR3 DNA: TGTGCCAGCAGCTTAGCGTTAGCTGTAGATGAGCAGTTCTTC

J gene: TRBJ1-1
D gene: TRBD1
V gene: TRBV7-6
clone size: -
CDR3 protein: CASSSTEKGAYTEAFF
CDR3 DNA: TGTGCCAGCAGCTCAACCGAGAAGGGGGCTTACACTGAAGCTTTCTTT

J gene: TRBJ2-2
D gene: -
V gene: TRBV27
clone size: -
CDR3 protein: CASSLLGRRGRGGELFF
CDR3 DNA: TGTGCCAGCAGTTTATTAGGTCGGAGGGGGCGCGGCGGGGAGCTGTTTTTT

J gene: TRBJ1-4
D gene: TRBD1
V gene: TRBV2
clone size: few
CDR3 protein: CASSDWDRAEKLFF
CDR3 DNA: TGTGCCAGCAGTGATTGGGACAGGGCTGAAAAACTGTTTTTT

J gene: TRBJ1-2
D gene: -
V gene: TRBV3-1
clone size: few
CDR3 protein: CASSGDGKLNYGYTF
CDR3 DNA: TGTGCCAGCAGTGGGGACGGAAAGCTAAACTATGGCTACACCTTC

J gene: TRBJ2-1
D gene: TRBD2
V gene: TRBV4-1
clone size: -
CDR3 protein: CASSQDPLAGGPSSYNEQFF
CDR3 DNA: TGCGCCAGCAGCCAAGATCCTCTAGCGGGGGGACCAAGCTCCTACAATGAGCAGTTCTTC

J gene: TRBJ1-5
D gene: -
V gene: TRBV2
clone size: -
CDR3 protein: CASSSRESNQPQRF
CDR3 DNA: TGTGCCAGCAGTTCAAGGGAGAGCAATCAGCCCCAGCGTTTT

J gene: TRBJ2-2
D gene: -
V gene: TRBV6-1
clone size: few
CDR3 protein: CASSHGGANTGELFF
CDR3 DNA: TGTGCCAGCAGTCATGGGGGCGCGAACACCGGGGAGCTGTTTTTT

J gene: TRBJ2-1
D gene: TRBD2
V gene: TRBV5-1
clone size: -
CDR3 protein: CASSPYWIAGGFNEQFF
CDR3 DNA: TGCGCCAGCAGCCCCTACTGGATAGCGGGGGGGTTCAATGAGCAGTTCTTC

J gene: TRBJ1-6
D gene: -
V gene: TRBV6-5
clone size: -
CDR3 protein: CASSDWSGIDSPLHF
CDR3 DNA: TGTGCCAGCAGTGACTGGTCGGGGATAGATTCACCCCTCCACTTT

J gene: TRBJ1-2
D gene: -
V gene: TRBV12-3/TRBV12-4
clone size: once
CDR3 protein: CASSFQFQGPANYGYTF
CDR3 DNA: TGTGCCAGCAGTTTTCAATTTCAGGGGCCCGCTAACTATGGCTACACCTTC

J gene: TRBJ1-1
D gene: -
V gene: TRBV15
clone size: -
CDR3 protein: CATSRALRTEAFF
CDR3 DNA: TGTGCCACCAGCAGAGCGTTGAGGACTGAAGCTTTCTTT

J gene: TRBJ2-1
D gene: -
V gene: TRBV27
clone size: -
CDR3 protein: CASGPGTFSYNEQFF
CDR3 DNA: TGTGCCAGCGGGCCGGGGACATTTTCCTACAATGAGCAGTTCTTC

J gene: TRBJ2-1
D gene: -
V gene: TRBV5-1
clone size: -
CDR3 protein: CASKGGPGQFF
CDR3 DNA: TGCGCCAGCAAGGGGGGCCCTGGGCAGTTCTTC